Shown below are 2 T cell receptor beta chains from a single sample sequenced in a study of cytomegalovirus exposure and HLA in healthy donors. The PCR employed 60 Vbeta primers together with 13 Jbeta primers. This table comes from immunoSEQ multiplex PCR, and its TCRdb copy is limited to in-frame clones, with some not included. The sample shows roughly 140,000 clones, 70% to 90% of them seen only once. What was sequenced was PBMCs. The receptors were gathered from a woman aged 40 to 55 in good health and CMV-seropositive.

V is TRBV28 and J is TRBJ2-1; TRBD1 agrees at 12 bases. The CDR3 length is 15 residues. V lost 8 bases, J lost 9 bases, and 11 bases stayed unmatched. The germline gives CDR1 MDHEN, CDR2 SYDVKM. Here the CDR3 reads CASGTGTGGWGEQFF. CDR3 bases: TGTGCCAGCGGAACCGGGACAGGGGGCTGGGGTGAGCAGTTCTTC.

V and J are TRBV1 and TRBJ2-3; the table's D call of TRBD2 was not tested on the DNA. TRBV1 is a pseudogene locus. The CDR3 runs to 18 residues. Written as DNA, the CDR3 is TGCACCAGCAGCCAAGGTCCGGGACTAGCGGGGTCGGCAGATACGCAGTATTTT. Its translation is CTSSQGPGLAGSADTQYF.